This TCR beta chain was profiled in a study of T cell changes during pregnancy in multiple sclerosis. J gave up 6 bases and V 4 bases, and 4 bases lay outside the gene matches. This CDR3 is built from 15 residues. CDR1 SGHDN and CDR2 FVKESK come from the germline V gene. Here immunoSEQ multiplex PCR was the method, and the copy in TCRdb shows in-frame clones only, minus some. The sample contains some 38,000 clones, 90% of which appear only once. The chain combines TRBV14 with TRBJ2-1, with 12 positions matching TRBD2. The clonotype originates from a female donor with multiple sclerosis, enrolled in a pregnancy study. The sequencing used CD4+ T cells from peripheral blood mononuclear cells, collected in the second trimester of pregnancy. CDR3 sequence: CASSPPGLAGNEQFF. In DNA form, the CDR3 reads TGTGCCAGCAGCCCTCCGGGACTAGCGGGCAATGAGCAGTTCTTC.